This entry is about one TCR beta chain. CDR1 SGHRS and CDR2 YFSETQ come from the germline V gene. V lost 3 bases and J lost 4, with 13 bases in between. This CDR3 is 15 amino acids long. The data derive from a study of OX40 agonist ivuxolimab in advanced cancers. Overall study context: An agonistic human IgG2 monoclonal antibody against OX40 (CD134) was given. Every 2 weeks, patients received ivuxolimab intravenously, dosed at 0.01 to 10 mg/kg. Dose-escalation patients suffered from hepatocellular carcinoma, melanoma, renal cell or head and neck cancer.

Repertoires were generated with immunoSEQ multiplex PCR, while TCRdb's copy carries only in-frame clones and drops some. The table shows about 34,000 clones, with around 90% occurring only once. Material: CD4+ or CD8+ T cells sorted from blood, obtained in a trial of the OX40 agonist ivuxolimab. The gene calls are TRBV5-1 and TRBJ2-2; D is unclear. The TCR was taken from an adult with an advanced solid tumor such as melanoma, head and neck, liver or kidney cancer. The CDR3 here is CASSYKDKFTGELFF. The CDR3 coding sequence is TGCGCCAGCAGCTATAAAGACAAATTCACCGGGGAGCTGTTTTTT.